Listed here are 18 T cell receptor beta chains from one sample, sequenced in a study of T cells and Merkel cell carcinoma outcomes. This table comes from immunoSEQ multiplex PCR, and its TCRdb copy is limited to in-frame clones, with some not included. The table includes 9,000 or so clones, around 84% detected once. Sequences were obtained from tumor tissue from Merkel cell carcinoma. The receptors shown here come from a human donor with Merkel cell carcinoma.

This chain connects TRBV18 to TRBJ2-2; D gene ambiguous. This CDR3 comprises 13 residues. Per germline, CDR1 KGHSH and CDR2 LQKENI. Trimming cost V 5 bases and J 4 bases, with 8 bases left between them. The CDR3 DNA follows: TGTGCCAGCTCAATACAGCCCACCGGGGAGCTGTTTTTT. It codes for CASSIQPTGELFF. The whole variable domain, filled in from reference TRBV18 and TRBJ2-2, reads NAGVMQNPRHLVRRRGQEARLRCSPMKGHSHVYWYRQLPEEGLKFMVYLQKENIIDESGMPKERFSAEFPKEGPSILRIQQVVRGDSAAYFCASSIQPTGELFFGEGSRLTVL.

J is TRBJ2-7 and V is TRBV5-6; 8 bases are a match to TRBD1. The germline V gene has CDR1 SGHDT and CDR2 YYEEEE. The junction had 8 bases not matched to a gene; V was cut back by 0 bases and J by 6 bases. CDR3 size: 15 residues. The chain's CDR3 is CASSLGTGRYGEQYF. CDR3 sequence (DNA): TGTGCCAGCAGCTTGGGGACAGGGAGGTATGGCGAGCAGTACTTC.

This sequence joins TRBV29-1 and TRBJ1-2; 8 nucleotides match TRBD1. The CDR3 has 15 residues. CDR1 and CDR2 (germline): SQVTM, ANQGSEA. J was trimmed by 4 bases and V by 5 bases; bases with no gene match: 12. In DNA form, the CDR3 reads TGCAGCGTTTCCGCTGGGACAGGAGAAGGCTATGGCTACACCTTC. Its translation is CSVSAGTGEGYGYTF.

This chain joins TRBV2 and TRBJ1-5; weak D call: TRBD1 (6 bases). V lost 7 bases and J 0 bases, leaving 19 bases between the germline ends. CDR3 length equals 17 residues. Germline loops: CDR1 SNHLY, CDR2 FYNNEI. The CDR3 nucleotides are TGTGCCAGCAAGGAAGGCAGGGGCCCCGGTAGCAATCAGCCCCAGCATTTT. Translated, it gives CASKEGRGPGSNQPQHF.

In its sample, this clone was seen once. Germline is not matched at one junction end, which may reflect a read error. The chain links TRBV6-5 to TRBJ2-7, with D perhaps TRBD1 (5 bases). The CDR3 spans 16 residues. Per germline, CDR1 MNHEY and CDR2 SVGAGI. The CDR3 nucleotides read TGTGCCAGCAGTTACTTTCTCTCAGGGAACTCCTACGAGCAATACTTC. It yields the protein CASSYFLSGNSYEQYF.

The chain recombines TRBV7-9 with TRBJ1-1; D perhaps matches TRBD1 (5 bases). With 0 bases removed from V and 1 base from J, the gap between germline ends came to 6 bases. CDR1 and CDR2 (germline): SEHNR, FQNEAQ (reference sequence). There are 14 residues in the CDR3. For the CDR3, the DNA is TGTGCCAGCAGCTTAGCTGGACAGAACACTGAAGCTTTCTTT. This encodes CASSLAGQNTEAFF.

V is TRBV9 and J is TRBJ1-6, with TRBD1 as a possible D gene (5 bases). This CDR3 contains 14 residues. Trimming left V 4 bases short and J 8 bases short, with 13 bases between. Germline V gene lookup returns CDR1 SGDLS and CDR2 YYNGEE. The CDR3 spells CASSLTGRDSPLHF. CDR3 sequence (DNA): TGTGCCAGCAGCTTAACAGGTCGCGATTCACCCCTCCACTTT.

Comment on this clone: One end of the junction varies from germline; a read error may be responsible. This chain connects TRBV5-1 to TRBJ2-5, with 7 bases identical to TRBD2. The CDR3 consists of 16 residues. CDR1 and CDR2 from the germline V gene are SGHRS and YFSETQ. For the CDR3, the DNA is TGCGCCAGCAGCTTGGGATTCACTAGCGCAGCGGAGACCCAATACTTC. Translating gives CASSLGFTSAAETQYF.

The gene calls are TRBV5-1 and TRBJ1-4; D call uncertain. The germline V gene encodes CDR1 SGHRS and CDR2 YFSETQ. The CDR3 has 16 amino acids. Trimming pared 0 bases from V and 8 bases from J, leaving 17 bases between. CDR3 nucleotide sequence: TGCGCCAGCAGCTTGGGTGTCGCGCAGGAGATAGAAAAACTGTTTTTT. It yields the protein CASSLGVAQEIEKLFF.

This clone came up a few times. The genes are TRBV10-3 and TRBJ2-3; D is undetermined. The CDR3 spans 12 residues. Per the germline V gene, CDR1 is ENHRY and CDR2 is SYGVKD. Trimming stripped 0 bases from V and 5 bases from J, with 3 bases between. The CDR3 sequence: CAISESLDTQYF. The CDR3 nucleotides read TGTGCCATCAGTGAGTCCCTAGATACGCAGTATTTT.

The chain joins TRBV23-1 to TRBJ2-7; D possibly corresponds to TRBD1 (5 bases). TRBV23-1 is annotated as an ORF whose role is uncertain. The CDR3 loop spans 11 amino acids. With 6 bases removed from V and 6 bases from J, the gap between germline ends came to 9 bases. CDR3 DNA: TGCGCCAGCAGCCTCAGGGCCGAGCAGTACTTC. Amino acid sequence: CASSLRAEQYF.

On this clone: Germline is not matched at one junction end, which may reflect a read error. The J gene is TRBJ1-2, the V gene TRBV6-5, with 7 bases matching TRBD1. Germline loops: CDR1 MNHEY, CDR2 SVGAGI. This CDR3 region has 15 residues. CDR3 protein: CVSSYVGGADYGYTF. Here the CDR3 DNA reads TGTGTCAGCAGTTACGTAGGGGGCGCCGACTATGGCTACACCTTC.

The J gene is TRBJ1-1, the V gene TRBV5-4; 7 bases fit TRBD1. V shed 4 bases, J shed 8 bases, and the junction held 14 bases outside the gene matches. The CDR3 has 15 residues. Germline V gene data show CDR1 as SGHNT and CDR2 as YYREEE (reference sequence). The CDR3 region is CASSPRTGVGNEAFF. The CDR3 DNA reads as TGTGCCAGCAGCCCACGGACAGGCGTGGGAAACGAAGCTTTCTTT.

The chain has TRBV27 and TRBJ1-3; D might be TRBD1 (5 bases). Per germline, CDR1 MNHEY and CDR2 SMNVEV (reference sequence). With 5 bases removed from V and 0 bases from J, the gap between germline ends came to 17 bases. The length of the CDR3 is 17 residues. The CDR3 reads CASSQGRTLHSGNTIYF. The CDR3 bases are TGTGCCAGCAGTCAGGGACGGACCTTACACTCTGGAAACACCATATATTTT.

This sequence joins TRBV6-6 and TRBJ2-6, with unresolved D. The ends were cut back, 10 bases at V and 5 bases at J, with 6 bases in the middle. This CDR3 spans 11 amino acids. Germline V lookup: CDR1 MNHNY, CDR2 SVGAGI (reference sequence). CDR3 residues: CATLWANVLTF. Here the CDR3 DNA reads TGTGCCACCCTATGGGCCAACGTCCTGACTTTC.

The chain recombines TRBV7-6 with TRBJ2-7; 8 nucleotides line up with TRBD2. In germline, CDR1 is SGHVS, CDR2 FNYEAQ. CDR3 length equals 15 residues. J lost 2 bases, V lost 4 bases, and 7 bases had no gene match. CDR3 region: CASSSGRGDTYEQYF. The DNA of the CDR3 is TGTGCCAGCAGCTCGGGGCGGGGGGACACCTACGAGCAGTACTTC.

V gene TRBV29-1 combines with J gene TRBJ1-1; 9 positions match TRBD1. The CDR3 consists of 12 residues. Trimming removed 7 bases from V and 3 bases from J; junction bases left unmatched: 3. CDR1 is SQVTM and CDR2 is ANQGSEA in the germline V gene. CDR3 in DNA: TGCAGCGGCGACAGGGGGGACACTGAAGCTTTCTTT. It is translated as CSGDRGDTEAFF.

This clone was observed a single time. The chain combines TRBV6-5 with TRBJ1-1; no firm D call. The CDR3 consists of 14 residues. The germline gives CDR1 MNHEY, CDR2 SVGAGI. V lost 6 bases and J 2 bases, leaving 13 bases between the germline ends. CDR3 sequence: CASRYELANTEAFF. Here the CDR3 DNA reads TGTGCCAGCAGGTACGAGCTCGCTAACACTGAAGCTTTCTTT.